The 31 T cell receptor beta chains reported below all come from one sample, sequenced in a study of vaccination and CD4 T cells after COVID-19. These TCRs' antigens remain unknown. The treatment here: approximately 9-day PBMC culture with coronavirus spike peptide pools or control peptides (ViraFEST assay). The Oncomine TCR Beta short-read assay generated sequence data from the DNA of cultured CD4+ T cells. TCRdb reprocessed the PCR reads via MiXCR and lists one record per CDR3 protein. Here the sample spans some 12,000 distinct CDR3 sequences, 25% to 35% being singletons. The input for sequencing was CD4+ T cells from blood, cultured in vitro, taken after SARS-CoV-2 vaccination. Receptors originate from a human donor who had recovered from COVID-19.

The V and J genes are TRBV10-3 and TRBJ1-1, with 7 bases identical to TRBD1. V was pared by 9 bases and J by 0 bases, with 4 bases of the junction left unmatched. CDR1 and CDR2 (germline): ENHRY, SYGVKD. The length of the CDR3 is 13 residues. CDR3 loop: CAITGAVNTEAFF. The CDR3, as DNA: TGTGCCATAACAGGGGCAGTGAACACTGAAGCTTTCTTT.

Only a few counts were recorded for this clonotype. The rearrangement uses TRBV20-1 and TRBJ1-1, with 12 bases that match TRBD1. The trim removed 6 bases at V and 0 bases at J, leaving 5 bases unmatched. The CDR3 has 15 amino acids. Germline CDR1 is DFQATT and CDR2 is SNEGSKA (reference sequence). The CDR3 reads CSAGGQGALNTEAFF. CDR3 coding DNA: TGCAGTGCGGGGGGACAGGGGGCTTTGAACACTGAAGCTTTCTTT.

The chain carries TRBV21-1 and TRBJ2-1; no check of the table's D call, TRBD1, against the DNA was made. TRBV21-1 is an annotated pseudogene. CDR3 size: 14 residues. DNA for the CDR3: TGTGCCAGATCTAGGGGGGGGGTAGTCAATGAGCAGTTCTTC. Translating gives CARSRGGVVNEQFF.

The V and J genes are TRBV7-2 and TRBJ2-1; D uncertain. The V gene lost 1 base and the J gene lost 7 bases, with 5 bases spanning the gap. Germline-derived CDR1 and CDR2 are SGHTA and FQGNSA. This CDR3 contains 12 residues. The DNA for the CDR3 is TGTGCCAGCAGCTTAGTTGTGAATGAGCAGTTCTTC. Protein sequence: CASSLVVNEQFF.

This clonotype has more than one count but fewer than ten. The chain uses TRBV20-1 and TRBJ1-2, with D perhaps TRBD1 (6 bases). V lost 6 bases and J lost 3, with 17 bases in between. Germline CDR1 and CDR2: DFQATT and SNEGSKA (reference sequence). CDR3 size: 14 residues. In nucleotides, the CDR3 is TGCAGTGCCCTGGGGGGCAGCCTGTACTATGGCTACACCTTC. Protein product: CSALGGSLYYGYTF.

This clonotype came up once. Mismatch with germline at one junction end may stem from a read error. The chain joins TRBV7-2 to TRBJ2-5; perhaps TRBD2 as D (6 bases). CDR1 is SGHTA and CDR2 is FQGNSA in the germline V gene. The length of the CDR3 is 16 residues. CDR3 residues: CAGSFGLQGPQETQYF. The CDR3 region has the DNA TGTGCCGGCAGCTTCGGACTACAAGGGCCGCAAGAGACCCAGTACTTC.

This clonotype was observed a handful of times. The rearrangement uses TRBV7-2 and TRBJ2-7; 10 nucleotides align to TRBD2. The CDR3 has 16 amino acids. Germline CDR1 is SGHTA and CDR2 is FQGNSA. J was trimmed by 1 base and V by 4 bases; bases with no gene match: 7. CDR3 in DNA: TGTGCCAGCAGCTCCCAACTAGCGGGAACATCCTACGAGCAGTACTTC. Its translation is CASSSQLAGTSYEQYF.

The CDR3: CATVAGGPVHEQYF. CDR3 DNA sequence: TGTGCCACGGTAGCGGGAGGGCCCGTCCACGAGCAGTACTTC. The V and J genes are TRBV6-2 or TRBV6-3 and TRBJ2-7; 11 bases map to TRBD2. Germline-derived CDR1 and CDR2 are MNHEY and SVGEGT. The V gene end was trimmed by 10 bases and the J gene end by 5 bases; junction bases not matched to a gene: 10. This CDR3 comprises 14 residues.

The table lists this clonotype with a count of one. The chain joins TRBV5-1 to TRBJ1-3, with 7 positions matching TRBD1. Germline CDR1 SGHRS, CDR2 YFSETQ. V shed 5 bases, J shed 0 bases, and the junction held 5 bases outside the gene matches. The CDR3 has 15 amino acids. This CDR3 reads CASSRDSNSGNTIYF. The CDR3, as DNA: TGCGCCAGCAGTCGGGACAGCAACTCTGGAAACACCATATATTTT.

V is TRBV7-9 and J is TRBJ1-2, with D unresolved. CDR1 and CDR2 from the germline V gene are SEHNR and FQNEAQ (reference sequence). Deletions cut 2 bases from V and 8 bases from J, with 12 bases between. CDR3 size: 13 residues. CDR3 loop: CASSLTQPGGYTF. CDR3 in DNA: TGTGCCAGCAGCTTAACACAGCCGGGGGGCTACACCTTC.

This clonotype turned up a few times. The rearrangement links TRBV4-1 to TRBJ2-7, with a possible D match to TRBD2 (5 bases). This CDR3 comprises 18 residues. The germline V gene has CDR1 MGHRA and CDR2 YSYEKL. V dropped 2 bases and J dropped 0 bases, with 20 bases sitting between them. As DNA, the CDR3 is TGCGCCAGCAGCCAACCCCTGTTGGCGGGCGGTAGCTCCTACGAGCAGTACTTC. This gives the protein CASSQPLLAGGSSYEQYF.

This chain joins TRBV25-1 and TRBJ2-7; 8 bases match TRBD1. CDR3 length: 17 residues. The V segment lost 2 bases and the J segment 4 bases; nucleotides outside the gene matches: 13. Germline assignment: CDR1 MGHDK and CDR2 SYGVNS. In DNA, the CDR3 is TGTGCCAGCAGTGAAGCCCCCGGACAGGGATCTTGGTACGAGCAGTACTTC. This sequence encodes CASSEAPGQGSWYEQYF.

V is TRBV7-2 and J is TRBJ2-7, with TRBD2 identical over 9 bases. The germline V gene encodes CDR1 SGHTA and CDR2 FQGNSA. The CDR3 has 17 residues. After removal of 2 bases from V and 5 bases from J, the junction contained 13 bases not matched to a gene. The chain's CDR3 is CASSLISPAGGPHEQYF. The CDR3, as DNA: TGTGCCAGCAGCTTAATTTCGCCTGCGGGAGGGCCCCACGAGCAGTACTTC.

The chain links TRBV10-3 to TRBJ2-1; 12 bases agree with TRBD2. The V gene's germline CDR1 is ENHRY and CDR2 SYGVKD. J was trimmed by 6 bases and V by 8 bases; bases with no gene match: 11. The CDR3 spans 16 residues. CDR3 sequence (DNA): TGTGCCATCGGGAAGACTAGCGGGAGAGTAGGCAATGAGCAGTTCTTC. Protein product: CAIGKTSGRVGNEQFF.

This clonotype was detected a few times. The chain joins TRBV6-1 to TRBJ1-5; D ambiguous. The CDR3 contains 16 residues. Germline V gene data show CDR1 as MNHNS and CDR2 as SASEGT. Trimming shortened V by 1 base and J by 2 bases, and 12 bases separated the two germline ends. The CDR3 spells CASSEGRVGGNQPQHF. CDR3 nucleotides: TGTGCCAGCAGTGAAGGGAGGGTGGGTGGCAATCAGCCCCAGCATTTT.

This chain uses TRBV28 with TRBJ2-4; 7 positions agree with TRBD2. The germline CDR1 and CDR2 sequences are MDHEN and SYDVKM. This CDR3 region has 16 residues. J lost 2 bases, V lost 2 bases, and 6 bases had no gene match. The CDR3 DNA reads TGTGCCAGCAGTTTAAAGGGAGCGGGGACCAAAAACATTCAGTACTTC. Protein product: CASSLKGAGTKNIQYF.

By frequency in the sample, this clonotype is large. V gene TRBV15 combines with J gene TRBJ1-2, with unresolved D. The ends were cut back, 3 bases at V and 2 bases at J, with 7 bases in the middle. The CDR3 has 13 amino acids. Germline V lookup: CDR1 LNHNV, CDR2 YYDKDF (reference sequence). DNA of the CDR3: TGTGCCACCAGCAGGGACCAGAACTATGGCTACACCTTC. As protein: CATSRDQNYGYTF.

The chain uses TRBV20-1 and TRBJ2-7; D is unclear. The V end lost 0 bases, the J end lost 1 base, and 13 bases lay between the germline ends. The CDR3 extends over 15 amino acids. Germline CDR1 reads DFQATT; CDR2 reads SNEGSKA (reference sequence). The CDR3: CSARDMGRSSYEQYF. The CDR3 nucleotides read TGCAGTGCTAGAGATATGGGCAGGTCGTCCTACGAGCAGTACTTC.

The gene calls are TRBV7-2 and TRBJ2-3; 9 bases fit TRBD1. CDR3 length equals 17 residues. CDR1 and CDR2 (germline): SGHTA, FQGNSA. The J segment lost 2 bases and the V segment lost 6 bases, leaving 12 bases of the junction unmatched. The CDR3 loop reads CASRPGRRTGDTDTQYF. DNA of the CDR3: TGTGCCAGCAGGCCTGGCCGAAGGACAGGGGACACAGATACGCAGTATTTT.

The sample holds a few counts of this clonotype. The rearrangement joins TRBV7-8 to TRBJ2-1, with unresolved D. The CDR3 spans 15 residues. The germline V gene has CDR1 SGHVS and CDR2 FQNEAQ. V lost 5 bases and J 0 bases, leaving 11 bases between the germline ends. CDR3 sequence (DNA): TGTGCCAGCAGCCTCCGGGTCCTCTCCTACAATGAGCAGTTCTTC. This encodes CASSLRVLSYNEQFF.

The chain couples TRBV20-1 to TRBJ2-1, with no clear D. Per the germline V gene, CDR1 is DFQATT and CDR2 is SNEGSKA (reference sequence). The germline V and J ends were trimmed by 3 bases and 8 bases, with 11 bases remaining between them. This CDR3 has 12 residues. The CDR3 sequence: CSARVAVDEQFF. DNA for the CDR3: TGCAGTGCTAGGGTCGCAGTCGATGAGCAGTTCTTC.

This clonotype was detected a few times. The chain has TRBV7-9 and TRBJ2-7, with D perhaps matching TRBD1 (5 bases). The CDR3 consists of 14 residues. Germline lookup yields CDR1 SEHNR and CDR2 FQNEAQ (reference sequence). The V and J ends lost 3 bases and 0 bases respectively, with 9 bases between them. Written as DNA, the CDR3 is TGTGCCAGCAGCTTTAGGGGCAGCTCCTACGAGCAGTACTTC. Its translation is CASSFRGSSYEQYF.

In this sample, this clonotype turned up a few times. The rearrangement uses TRBV30 and TRBJ1-3; 7 bases agree with TRBD1. CDR3 length: 15 residues. V lost 4 bases and J lost 0; bases outside the gene matches: 6. The germline V gene encodes CDR1 GTSNPN and CDR2 SVGIG (reference sequence). The DNA of the CDR3 is TGTGCCTGGACGGGACAGACGAACTCTGGAAACACCATATATTTT. As protein: CAWTGQTNSGNTIYF.

This sequence joins TRBV7-2 and TRBJ2-5; 7 nucleotides match TRBD2. Germline V CDR1 and CDR2: SGHTA, FQGNSA. The CDR3 loop spans 14 amino acids. V shed 0 bases, J shed 2 bases, and the junction held 0 bases outside the gene matches. CDR3 sequence reads: CASSLAGGQETQYF. The CDR3 DNA reads as TGTGCCAGCAGCTTAGCGGGAGGGCAAGAGACCCAGTACTTC.

This clonotype was counted only a few times. V gene TRBV7-2 combines with J gene TRBJ1-6; D perhaps matches TRBD1 (6 bases). Looked up from germline, CDR1 is SGHTA and CDR2 is FQGNSA. Trimming cost V 2 bases and J 10 bases, with 15 bases left between them. CDR3 length: 15 residues. CDR3 sequence reads: CASSLSQGPVSPLHF. The CDR3 nucleotides read TGTGCCAGCAGCTTATCACAGGGCCCGGTATCACCCCTCCACTTT.

This clonotype is labeled as medium-sized. V is TRBV19 and J is TRBJ1-5, with D unresolved. The CDR3 is 15 residues long. V was cut by 6 bases and J by 3 bases, with 15 bases left in between. Germline V lookup: CDR1 LNHDA, CDR2 SQIVND (reference sequence). The CDR3 loop is CASSLGPGNNQPQHF. Here the CDR3 DNA reads TGTGCCAGTAGCCTTGGGCCAGGCAACAATCAGCCCCAGCATTTT.

V is TRBV20-1 and J is TRBJ1-2, with 9 positions matching TRBD1. CDR1 is DFQATT, CDR2 SNEGSKA, per germline (reference sequence). Unmatched junction bases numbered 11, after V lost 2 bases and J lost 7 bases. The CDR3 contains 15 residues. In nucleotides, the CDR3 is TGCAGTGCTAGATTTGCAGGGGGACAGGGCAGTGGCTACACCTTC. Its translation is CSARFAGGQGSGYTF.

The chain joins TRBV11-2 to TRBJ1-3; D not resolved. This CDR3 is 14 amino acids long. Trimming left V 3 bases short and J 1 base short, with 7 bases between. Germline V CDR1 and CDR2: SGHAT, FQNNGV. In nucleotides, the CDR3 is TGTGCCAGCAGCTTCCAGCATTCTGGAAACACCATATATTTT. It specifies CASSFQHSGNTIYF.

This chain uses TRBV20-1 with TRBJ2-7; 8 bases are a match to TRBD2. Germline V lookup: CDR1 DFQATT, CDR2 SNEGSKA (reference sequence). The CDR3 is 13 amino acids. V lost 8 bases, J lost 4 bases, and 10 bases stayed unmatched. CDR3 sequence: CSTRPAGVYEQYF. For the CDR3, the DNA is TGCAGTACGAGACCAGCGGGAGTTTACGAGCAGTACTTC.

The V call is TRBV5-5, the J call TRBJ1-1; unclear D gene. The CDR3 consists of 13 residues. The V gene's germline CDR1 is SGHKS and CDR2 YYEKEE (reference sequence). V lost 2 bases and J lost 1, with 6 bases in between. CDR3 sequence (DNA): TGTGCCAGCAGCTTCTCCGGGAACACTGAAGCTTTCTTT. It translates to CASSFSGNTEAFF.

This clonotype was picked up a small number of times. The chain has TRBV6-2 or TRBV6-3 and TRBJ2-3; D possibly uses TRBD1 or TRBD2 (5 bases each). The CDR3 loop spans 12 amino acids. Per the germline V gene, CDR1 is MNHEY and CDR2 is SVGEGT. V lost 6 bases and J lost 2, with 6 bases in between. CDR3 sequence reads: CASSGTTDTQYF. The CDR3 bases are TGTGCCAGCAGCGGGACCACAGATACGCAGTATTTT.